This passage covers 21 T cell receptor beta chains from one sample sequenced in a study of blood T cell repertoires in COVID-19. The data were produced by immunoSEQ multiplex PCR, yet TCRdb's version contains in-frame clones alone and is incomplete. The sample has roughly 420,000 clones, roughly 90% seen once. Material: PBMCs or T cells enriched from blood (not recorded which). All receptors come from a woman aged 25-40 years with acute COVID-19.

The V call is TRBV24-1, the J call TRBJ2-7, with D hard to call. Germline-derived CDR1 and CDR2 are KGHDR and SFDVKD. There are 13 residues in the CDR3. V was clipped by 3 bases and J by 5 bases, with 10 bases between them. The CDR3: CATSDGASHEQYF. The CDR3 DNA sequence: TGTGCCACCAGTGATGGAGCGTCCCACGAGCAGTACTTC.

V is TRBV30 and J is TRBJ1-2; tentatively, D is TRBD1 (5 bases). V was cut by 3 bases and J by 3 bases, with 11 bases left in between. From germline, CDR1 is GTSNPN and CDR2 SVGIG (reference sequence). The CDR3 sequence is 13 residues long. This CDR3 is CAWSDSFHYGYTF. The CDR3 nucleotides are TGTGCCTGGAGCGACAGTTTCCACTATGGCTACACCTTC.

The V and J genes are TRBV30 and TRBJ1-1; D ambiguous. CDR3 length equals 13 residues. Germline V gene lookup returns CDR1 GTSNPN and CDR2 SVGIG (reference sequence). V lost 4 bases and J lost 1, with 10 bases in between. In nucleotides, the CDR3 is TGTGCCTGGAATGGCCACGAGAACACTGAAGCTTTCTTT. This sequence encodes CAWNGHENTEAFF.

V usage is TRBV29-1 and J usage is TRBJ1-1; D gene ambiguous. This CDR3 region has 10 residues. Germline-derived CDR1 and CDR2 are SQVTM and ANQGSEA. V shed 7 bases and J shed 4 bases, with 7 bases lying between them. The CDR3 is CSAGSTEAFF. In DNA form, the CDR3 reads TGCAGCGCCGGGAGCACTGAAGCTTTCTTT. The full variable domain, in which reference TRBV29-1 and TRBJ1-1 provide the parts outside the CDR3, is SAVISQKPSRDICQRGTSLTIQCQVDSQVTMMFWYRQQPGQSLTLIATANQGSEATYESGFVIDKFPISRPNLTFSTLTVSNMSPEDSSIYLCSAGSTEAFFGQGTRLTVV.

The V and J genes are TRBV27 and TRBJ1-2, with D tentatively TRBD1 (6 bases). The CDR3 runs 14 residues. Looked up from germline, CDR1 is MNHEY and CDR2 is SMNVEV (reference sequence). V shed 5 bases and J shed 8 bases, with 18 bases lying between them. The CDR3 coding sequence is TGTGCCAGCAGTAGTCAGGGGCGCCTAGGGGGCTACACCTTC. Translation: CASSSQGRLGGYTF.

This sequence joins TRBV19 and TRBJ2-7; possibly TRBD1 for D (6 bases). Trimming cost V 6 bases and J 3 bases, with 9 bases left between them. The CDR3 is 12 amino acids. Per the germline V gene, CDR1 is LNHDA and CDR2 is SQIVND (reference sequence). CDR3 sequence: CASSPDSYEQYF. CDR3 sequence (DNA): TGTGCCAGTAGCCCGGACAGCTACGAGCAGTACTTC.

The V gene is TRBV19, the J gene TRBJ1-1, with D possibly TRBD1 on 6 matching bases. CDR1 is LNHDA and CDR2 is SQIVND in the germline V gene (reference sequence). CDR3 length: 13 residues. V gave up 9 bases and J gave up 4 bases, with 15 bases separating them. CDR3 sequence (DNA): TGTGCCAGCCAGACAGGACGGAGCACTGAAGCTTTCTTT. Protein product: CASQTGRSTEAFF.

V gene TRBV2 combines with J gene TRBJ1-2; no definite D call. The V gene lost 4 bases and the J gene lost 1 base, with 22 bases spanning the gap. This CDR3 spans 18 amino acids. Germline CDR1 and CDR2: SNHLY and FYNNEI. In DNA form, the CDR3 reads TGTGCCAGCAGTGCCTACGGCAAAACGGAGGCCCTTAACTATGGCTACACCTTC. Translation: CASSAYGKTEALNYGYTF.

The genes are TRBV15 and TRBJ1-2; 8 nucleotides agree with TRBD1. CDR3 length: 15 amino acids. Trimming cost V 1 base and J 4 bases; bases outside gene matches: 5. The germline V gene encodes CDR1 LNHNV and CDR2 YYDKDF (reference sequence). This CDR3 is CATSRGTGRSYGYTF. Written as DNA, the CDR3 is TGTGCCACCAGCAGAGGGACAGGGCGGTCCTATGGCTACACCTTC.

The V and J genes are TRBV9 and TRBJ2-3; D is ambiguous. Germline V gene lookup returns CDR1 SGDLS and CDR2 YYNGEE. The V end lost 4 bases, the J end lost 0 bases, and 6 bases lay between the germline ends. This CDR3 spans 13 amino acids. The CDR3 protein is CASSLISTDTQYF. CDR3 sequence (DNA): TGTGCCAGCAGCTTAATTAGCACAGATACGCAGTATTTT.

The chain couples TRBV2 to TRBJ2-7; D is uncertain. The CDR3 has 14 residues. Trimming removed 3 bases from V and 2 bases from J, with 11 bases in between. CDR1 is SNHLY, CDR2 FYNNEI, per germline. The CDR3 bases are TGTGCCAGCAGTGAGGCCAGGCCTCCCTACGAGCAGTACTTC. Protein product: CASSEARPPYEQYF.

The chain employs TRBV6-5 and TRBJ1-2, with 8 bases aligning to TRBD1. V shed 1 base and J 4 bases; nucleotides not matched to a gene: 2. Looked up from germline, CDR1 is MNHEY and CDR2 is SVGAGI. The CDR3 totals 14 residues. CDR3 amino acids: CASSYLQGGYGYTF. The CDR3 nucleotides read TGTGCCAGCAGTTACTTACAGGGGGGCTATGGCTACACCTTC.

V gene TRBV5-1 combines with J gene TRBJ1-5, with D maybe TRBD1 (5 bases). V was pared by 1 base and J by 5 bases, with 16 bases between. The germline CDR1 and CDR2 sequences are SGHRS and YFSETQ. The CDR3 runs 16 residues. The CDR3 sequence is CASSLTAGGVYQPQHF. CDR3 coding DNA: TGCGCCAGCAGCTTGACCGCCGGAGGGGTCTATCAGCCCCAGCATTTT.

The chain links TRBV5-1 to TRBJ1-3; D gene unclear. The germline gives CDR1 SGHRS, CDR2 YFSETQ. Trimming removed 0 bases at V and 3 bases at J, with 7 bases between. The CDR3 length is 14 residues. The CDR3 DNA follows: TGCGCCAGCAGCTTGGAGGCGGTTGGAAACACCATATATTTT. Translated, it gives CASSLEAVGNTIYF.

The chain uses TRBV12-5 and TRBJ1-6; 7 nucleotides align to TRBD1. The V segment lost 6 bases and the J segment 0 bases; nucleotides outside the gene matches: 11. The CDR3 is made up of 18 amino acids. Germline V gene data show CDR1 as LGHNT and CDR2 as FRNRAP. CDR3 region: CASGRTGDGGSYNSPLHF. CDR3 DNA: TGTGCTAGTGGACGCACAGGGGATGGGGGCTCCTATAATTCACCCCTCCACTTT.

The V call is TRBV27, the J call TRBJ2-1; 11 nucleotides line up with TRBD1. The V gene's germline CDR1 is MNHEY and CDR2 SMNVEV (reference sequence). After removal of 5 bases from V and 5 bases from J, the junction contained 8 bases not matched to a gene. This CDR3 region has 16 residues. The CDR3 sequence is CASSPRPGQGDNEQFF. The CDR3 DNA is TGTGCCAGCAGTCCCCGACCGGGACAGGGGGACAATGAGCAGTTCTTC.

The chain is built from TRBV5-4 and TRBJ2-3; TRBD1 aligns across 8 bases. The junction had 5 bases not matched to a gene; V was cut back by 0 bases and J by 2 bases. The length of the CDR3 is 16 residues. Germline CDR1 and CDR2: SGHNT and YYREEE (reference sequence). The CDR3 protein is CASSLGGQDFTDTQYF. In nucleotides, the CDR3 is TGTGCCAGCAGCTTGGGGGGACAGGATTTCACAGATACGCAGTATTTT.

CDR3 sequence reads: CASSWTTGGLSPLHF. CDR3 nucleotides: TGTGCCAGCAGTTGGACGACAGGTGGGCTTTCACCCCTCCACTTT. The V gene is TRBV6-5, the J gene TRBJ1-6; D is possibly TRBD1 (6 bases). V was cut by 4 bases and J by 9 bases, with 16 bases left in between. Germline V gene sequence: CDR1 MNHEY, CDR2 SVGAGI. The CDR3 runs to 15 residues.

This clone has only one observation. The chain couples TRBV24-1 to TRBJ1-5; 9 bases map to TRBD1. The CDR3 consists of 15 residues. Losses at the gene ends were 7 bases for V and 3 bases for J; bases not matched to a gene: 6. CDR1 and CDR2 (germline): KGHDR, SFDVKD. This CDR3 is CATSPGQGYNQPQHF. In DNA, the CDR3 is TGTGCCACCAGCCCCGGACAGGGGTACAATCAGCCCCAGCATTTT.

This chain uses TRBV7-6 with TRBJ1-1; 7 positions match TRBD1. The J segment lost 5 bases and the V segment lost 1 base, leaving 4 bases of the junction unmatched. Germline CDR1 reads SGHVS; CDR2 reads FNYEAQ. The CDR3 has 14 residues. CDR3 region: CASSLEGAGTEAFF. The CDR3 region has the DNA TGTGCCAGCAGCTTAGAGGGGGCTGGGACTGAAGCTTTCTTT.

V is TRBV27 and J is TRBJ1-6; 8 nucleotides line up with TRBD1. Germline V gene sequence: CDR1 MNHEY, CDR2 SMNVEV (reference sequence). The CDR3 is made up of 16 amino acids. With 6 bases clipped from V and 9 bases from J, the junction kept 13 bases outside the gene matches. CDR3 loop: CASSRQGSTLGSPLHF. The CDR3, as DNA: TGTGCCAGCAGCCGACAGGGGTCTACTCTAGGTTCACCCCTCCACTTT.